This passage covers 28 T cell receptor beta chains from one sample sequenced in a study of cytomegalovirus exposure and HLA in healthy donors. The PCR made use of 60 Vbeta and 13 Jbeta primers. Using immunoSEQ multiplex PCR, the repertoire was profiled, and TCRdb retains in-frame clones only, with some absent. The sample shows about 110,000 clones, more than 65% of them seen only once. The specimen was PBMCs. Receptors originate from a woman aged 45-65 years in good health and CMV-seropositive.

The CDR3 bases are TGTGCCAGCACCAAGCAGGGGGCTGGAACCGGGGAGCTGTTTTTT. This translates into CASTKQGAGTGELFF. The chain carries TRBV11-2 and TRBJ2-2, with 8 bases aligning to TRBD1. In germline, CDR1 is SGHAT, CDR2 FQNNGV. This CDR3 comprises 15 residues. J lost 5 bases, V lost 7 bases, and 9 bases had no gene match.

This chain joins TRBV4-1 and TRBJ1-1; weak D call: TRBD1 (6 bases). V was shortened by 0 bases and J by 7 bases, with 6 bases between the two germline ends. The CDR3 contains 12 residues. Germline CDR1 reads MGHRA; CDR2 reads YSYEKL. Written as DNA, the CDR3 is TGCGCCAGCAGCCAAGACAGGGGTGAAGCTTTCTTT. Encoded protein: CASSQDRGEAFF.

The chain carries TRBV7-2 and TRBJ1-6; unclear D gene. The CDR3 consists of 12 residues. The ends were cut back, 1 base at V and 10 bases at J, with 5 bases in the middle. CDR1 SGHTA and CDR2 FQGNSA come from the germline V gene. The CDR3 loop reads CASSLVHSPLHF. In DNA, the CDR3 is TGTGCCAGCAGCTTAGTACACTCACCCCTCCACTTT.

This sequence joins TRBV9 and TRBJ2-1; D possibly corresponds to TRBD1 (5 bases). The CDR3 spans 15 residues. V was clipped by 0 bases and J by 8 bases, with 15 bases between them. Germline assignment: CDR1 SGDLS and CDR2 YYNGEE. CDR3 region: CASSVEGRVSDEQFF. As DNA, the CDR3 is TGTGCCAGCAGCGTAGAAGGCAGGGTCAGCGATGAGCAGTTCTTC.

V gene TRBV18 combines with J gene TRBJ1-5; 7 bases agree with TRBD1. The ends lost 3 bases at V and 7 bases at J; junction bases unmatched: 6. In germline, CDR1 is KGHSH, CDR2 LQKENI. This CDR3 is built from 14 residues. In DNA form, the CDR3 reads TGTGCCAGCTCACCTACAGGGGAAGGCCAGCCCCAGCATTTT. Amino acids: CASSPTGEGQPQHF.

The chain links TRBV5-4 to TRBJ2-3, with 9 nucleotides matching TRBD1. Looked up from germline, CDR1 is SGHNT and CDR2 is YYREEE (reference sequence). The V segment lost 0 bases and the J segment 4 bases; nucleotides outside the gene matches: 3. The CDR3 extends over 15 amino acids. The CDR3 DNA reads TGTGCCAGCAGCTTGGGAAGACAGGGGGCAGATACGCAGTATTTT. Protein sequence: CASSLGRQGADTQYF.

The rearrangement joins TRBV29-1 to TRBJ2-1; 10 bases match TRBD1. The CDR3 length is 15 residues. CDR1 and CDR2 from the germline V gene are SQVTM and ANQGSEA. With V trimmed by 5 bases and J by 9 bases, 13 bases remained unmatched. The CDR3 DNA is TGCAGCGTTCGGACAGGGGGAATGGGCAATGGTGAGCAGTTCTTC. Its protein is CSVRTGGMGNGEQFF.

The gene calls are TRBV2 and TRBJ2-3; 7 bases are a match to TRBD1. CDR3 length equals 15 residues. V gave up 4 bases and J gave up 3 bases; unmatched junction bases: 7. Looked up from germline, CDR1 is SNHLY and CDR2 is FYNNEI. The CDR3 bases are TGTGCCAGCAGTGCCCGACAGGGTGGGACAGATACGCAGTATTTT. Translation gives CASSARQGGTDTQYF.

The chain uses TRBV13 and TRBJ2-1; the match to TRBD2 covers 10 bases. This CDR3 region has 15 residues. V lost 4 bases and J lost 6; bases outside the gene matches: 6. Germline V lookup: CDR1 PRHDT, CDR2 FYEKMQ (reference sequence). The CDR3 DNA sequence: TGTGCCAGCAGCTCGAGCGGGGGGGCCTTCAATGAGCAGTTCTTC. It codes for CASSSSGGAFNEQFF.

The rearrangement joins TRBV11-2 to TRBJ1-2; tentatively, D is TRBD1 (5 bases). The CDR3 length is 12 residues. Between the trimmed V and J ends, which lost 4 bases and 8 bases, there was a span of 11 bases. Germline CDR1 SGHAT, CDR2 FQNNGV. DNA for the CDR3: TGTGCCAGCAGCTGGGGCGATGAGGGCTACACCTTC. Translated, it gives CASSWGDEGYTF.

This clone was seen a single time. V usage is TRBV9 and J usage is TRBJ2-2, with D maybe TRBD2 (6 bases). Germline V lookup: CDR1 SGDLS, CDR2 YYNGEE. Trimming left V 3 bases short and J 0 bases short, with 15 bases between. The CDR3 spans 17 residues. The CDR3 coding sequence is TGTGCCAGCAGCGCCCCCCGGGAGACGGCGAACACCGGGGAGCTGTTTTTT. Translated, it gives CASSAPRETANTGELFF.

The chain combines TRBV7-6 with TRBJ2-7, with D maybe TRBD1 (7 bases). This CDR3 has 15 amino acids. The V gene's germline CDR1 is SGHVS and CDR2 FNYEAQ. The V gene lost 2 bases and the J gene lost 1 base, with 12 bases spanning the gap. The DNA of the CDR3 is TGTGCCAGCAGCTTAACCAGGGGGGCTTCCTACGAGCAGTACTTC. As protein: CASSLTRGASYEQYF.

This clone was seen a few times. The rearrangement links TRBV30 to TRBJ2-7; the D gene is possibly TRBD2 (5 bases). Germline CDR1 is GTSNPN and CDR2 is SVGIG (reference sequence). The CDR3 is made up of 12 amino acids. Trimming cost V 3 bases and J 1 base, with 7 bases left between them. CDR3 amino acids: CAWSRGSYEQYF. The CDR3 DNA reads as TGTGCCTGGAGCCGCGGGTCCTACGAGCAGTACTTC.

The V and J genes are TRBV11-1 and TRBJ2-2; D is possibly TRBD1 (6 bases). With 4 bases removed from V and 6 bases from J, the gap between germline ends came to 6 bases. The CDR3 is made up of 12 amino acids. Germline V gene sequence: CDR1 SGHAT, CDR2 FQDESV (reference sequence). CDR3 sequence reads: CASSYRAGELFF. The CDR3 nucleotides read TGTGCCAGCAGCTACAGGGCCGGGGAGCTGTTTTTT.

The chain is built from TRBV7-3 and TRBJ2-5, with 7 bases fitting TRBD1. CDR1 is SGHTA, CDR2 FQGTGA, per germline. V was clipped by 4 bases and J by 5 bases; unmatched bases: 7. This CDR3 comprises 14 residues. Written as DNA, the CDR3 is TGTGCCAGCAGCTACGACAGGACAGGCGAGACCCAGTACTTC. Protein sequence: CASSYDRTGETQYF.

This rearrangement joins TRBV14 to TRBJ1-3; D is ambiguous. This CDR3 comprises 13 residues. Germline-derived CDR1 and CDR2 are SGHDN and FVKESK. The V and J ends lost 2 bases and 6 bases respectively, with 8 bases between them. CDR3 nucleotides: TGTGCCAGCAGCCAATTCAGTGTAAACACCATATATTTT. It yields the protein CASSQFSVNTIYF.

This clone was seen more than once but under ten times. V is TRBV27 and J is TRBJ1-6; D is perhaps TRBD1 (6 bases). Germline CDR1 and CDR2: MNHEY and SMNVEV (reference sequence). The length of the CDR3 is 15 residues. The V gene lost 7 bases and the J gene lost 9 bases, with 19 bases spanning the gap. As DNA, the CDR3 is TGTGCCAGCAATCCCCAGGGGCAAAGAAGTTCACCCCTCCACTTT. Translated: CASNPQGQRSSPLHF.

CDR3: CSALDSYEQYF. The CDR3 nucleotides are TGCAGTGCGCTAGACAGCTACGAGCAGTACTTC. The chain uses TRBV20-1 and TRBJ2-7, with a possible D match to TRBD1 (5 bases). The germline V gene has CDR1 DFQATT and CDR2 SNEGSKA (reference sequence). Trimming took 6 bases from V and 3 from J, leaving 9 bases between them. The CDR3 totals 11 residues.

The chain is built from TRBV13 and TRBJ2-7, with a tentative D call TRBD1 (5 bases). The V gene's germline CDR1 is PRHDT and CDR2 FYEKMQ (reference sequence). CDR3 length: 13 amino acids. V gave up 3 bases and J gave up 4 bases, with 10 bases separating them. CDR3 nucleotide sequence: TGTGCCAGCAGCTTCGGACACACTTACGAGCAGTACTTC. It yields the protein CASSFGHTYEQYF. Combining the CDR3 with reference TRBV13 and TRBJ2-7 gives the whole variable domain AAGVIQSPRHLIKEKRETATLKCYPIPRHDTVYWYQQGPGQDPQFLISFYEKMQSDKGSIPDRFSAQQFSDYHSELNMSSLELGDSALYFCASSFGHTYEQYFGPGTRLTVT.

The V gene is TRBV7-8, the J gene TRBJ2-1; 9 nucleotides agree with TRBD2. J was trimmed by 5 bases and V by 0 bases; bases with no gene match: 8. Looked up from germline, CDR1 is SGHVS and CDR2 is FQNEAQ. The CDR3 covers 17 residues. The CDR3 coding sequence is TGTGCCAGCAGCTTAGCTGTTTTGGCGGGGGGGGACAATGAGCAGTTCTTC. Translating gives CASSLAVLAGGDNEQFF.

The chain links TRBV4-2 to TRBJ2-7; no definite D call. V lost 1 base to trimming and J lost 5 bases, with 12 bases between them. CDR1 LGHNA and CDR2 YNFKEQ come from the germline V gene. The CDR3 consists of 14 residues. The CDR3 loop reads CASSQAVSVDEQYF. In nucleotides, the CDR3 is TGTGCCAGCAGCCAAGCGGTGTCCGTGGACGAGCAGTACTTC.

The rearrangement links TRBV16 to TRBJ1-2; no reliable D call. In germline, CDR1 is KGHSY, CDR2 FQNENV. V lost 3 bases to trimming and J lost 4 bases, with 15 bases between them. The CDR3 is 15 amino acids. The CDR3 reads CASSQYSQTIYGYTF. CDR3 sequence (DNA): TGTGCCAGCAGCCAGTACTCCCAGACAATCTATGGCTACACCTTC.

The chain joins TRBV2 to TRBJ2-3; TRBD1 agrees at 7 bases. CDR1 is SNHLY, CDR2 FYNNEI, per germline. The CDR3 is 15 residues long. V shed 4 bases, J shed 3 bases, and the junction held 7 bases outside the gene matches. The CDR3 DNA is TGTGCCAGCAGTGCCTCAGGGGGTGGTACAGATACGCAGTATTTT. Its protein is CASSASGGGTDTQYF.

Note on this clone: The identical CDR3 is also encoded by other nucleotide sequences in the sample. This chain links TRBV5-1 with TRBJ2-7; TRBD1 matches 7 bases. CDR3 length: 14 amino acids. J was trimmed by 3 bases and V by 0 bases; bases with no gene match: 3. The germline V gene has CDR1 SGHRS and CDR2 YFSETQ. CDR3 DNA sequence: TGCGCCAGCAGCTTGGGGACAGGTGGCTACGAGCAGTACTTC. Encoded protein: CASSLGTGGYEQYF.

The rearrangement links TRBV28 to TRBJ2-5, with 11 bases matching TRBD2. J was trimmed by 0 bases and V by 9 bases; bases with no gene match: 6. The CDR3 totals 15 residues. Germline V lookup: CDR1 MDHEN, CDR2 SYDVKM. CDR3 in amino acids: CASSGGGFYQETQYF. The CDR3 DNA reads as TGTGCCAGTAGCGGGGGGGGGTTTTACCAAGAGACCCAGTACTTC.

The CDR3 is CASSEQGDTQYF. The CDR3 DNA sequence: TGCGCCAGCAGCGAACAGGGGGATACGCAGTATTTT. The rearrangement joins TRBV10-2 to TRBJ2-3, with 7 bases identical to TRBD1. V lost 6 bases and J lost 6; bases outside the gene matches: 3. This CDR3 has 12 residues. CDR1 is WSHSY and CDR2 is SAAADI in the germline V gene.

The V gene is TRBV28, the J gene TRBJ1-2; a weak D match, TRBD1 (5 bases). V was pared by 8 bases and J by 5 bases, with 15 bases between. Per the germline V gene, CDR1 is MDHEN and CDR2 is SYDVKM. This CDR3 has 13 amino acids. CDR3 region: CASRQGGSYGYTF. The CDR3 coding sequence is TGTGCCAGCCGGCAGGGAGGATCGTATGGCTACACCTTC.

The chain is built from TRBV14 and TRBJ2-1; 9 nucleotides line up with TRBD1. This CDR3 region has 19 residues. Germline CDR1 and CDR2: SGHDN and FVKESK. Germline trimming cut 1 base from V and 2 bases from J; bases unmatched to any gene: 12. The CDR3 here is CASSQAPEQGARPYNEQFF. CDR3 nucleotides: TGTGCCAGCAGCCAAGCCCCAGAACAGGGGGCGAGACCCTACAATGAGCAGTTCTTC. Variable domain in full (rest from reference TRBV14 and TRBJ2-1): EAGVTQFPSHSVIEKGQTVTLRCDPISGHDNLYWYRRVMGKEIKFLLHFVKESKQDESGMPNNRFLAERTGGTYSTLKVQPAELEDSGVYFCASSQAPEQGARPYNEQFFGPGTRLTVL.